Listed below are T cell receptor beta chains from one sample, sequenced in a study of T cell clones after liver transplantation. Sequenced by immunoSEQ multiplex PCR; TCRdb stores in-frame clones only, minus some. The sample lists fewer than 70,000 clones, 70% to 75% seen once, with approximately 15% in the top ten. The sample in question was CD4+ T cells from blood, obtained before liver transplant. The receptors were sampled from a human donor who received a liver transplant. Both conserved end residues are part of each CDR3. Each record gives: clone size, V gene, D gene, J gene, CDR3 length, CDR3 protein, CDR3 DNA. D genes are given only for firm matches. The size field is filled for only some rows; it gives once, few, many or a size class.

clone_size: NA
v_call: TRBV10-3
d_call: NA
j_call: TRBJ2-3
cdr3_length: 12
cdr3_aa: CGVGGSTDTQYF
cdr3_nt: TGTGGGGTCGGGGGAAGCACAGATACGCAGTATTTT

clone_size: NA
v_call: TRBV5-1
d_call: TRBD2
j_call: TRBJ2-2
cdr3_length: 15
cdr3_aa: CASSVGGAGPGELFF
cdr3_nt: TGCGCCAGCAGTGTCGGGGGGGCCGGGCCCGGGGAGCTGTTTTTT

clone_size: many
v_call: TRBV6-4
d_call: TRBD2
j_call: TRBJ2-1
cdr3_length: 15
cdr3_aa: CASRDSGDTYNEQFF
cdr3_nt: TGTGCCAGCAGGGATAGCGGGGATACTTACAATGAGCAGTTCTTC

clone_size: NA
v_call: TRBV18
d_call: NA
j_call: TRBJ1-2
cdr3_length: 13
cdr3_aa: CASSPRQSDGYTF
cdr3_nt: TGTGCCAGCTCCCCGAGGCAGTCAGATGGCTACACCTTC

clone_size: once
v_call: TRBV28
d_call: NA
j_call: TRBJ2-4
cdr3_length: 12
cdr3_aa: CASRDSKNIQYF
cdr3_nt: TGTGCCAGCAGAGACTCGAAAAACATTCAGTACTTC

clone_size: NA
v_call: TRBV5-1
d_call: NA
j_call: TRBJ1-6
cdr3_length: 14
cdr3_aa: CASSLWTVNSPLHF
cdr3_nt: TGCGCCAGCAGCTTGTGGACAGTTAATTCACCCCTCCACTTT

clone_size: NA
v_call: TRBV30
d_call: NA
j_call: TRBJ1-2
cdr3_length: 14
cdr3_aa: CAWSFRVTNYGYTF
cdr3_nt: TGTGCCTGGAGTTTCAGGGTGACTAACTATGGCTACACCTTC

clone_size: NA
v_call: TRBV5-1
d_call: NA
j_call: TRBJ2-5
cdr3_length: 14
cdr3_aa: CASSTRGGLETQYF
cdr3_nt: TGCGCCAGCAGCACAAGGGGGGGTTTAGAGACCCAGTACTTC

clone_size: NA
v_call: TRBV5-1
d_call: NA
j_call: TRBJ1-5
cdr3_length: 15
cdr3_aa: CASSLRAGRDQPQHF
cdr3_nt: TGCGCCAGCAGCTTAAGAGCCGGGAGAGATCAGCCCCAGCATTTT

clone_size: NA
v_call: TRBV11-2
d_call: TRBD1
j_call: TRBJ1-5
cdr3_length: 16
cdr3_aa: CASSAAGFQGGQPQHF
cdr3_nt: TGTGCCAGCAGCGCCGCGGGGTTTCAGGGGGGTCAGCCCCAGCATTTT

clone_size: few
v_call: TRBV6-5
d_call: TRBD1
j_call: TRBJ2-7
cdr3_length: 12
cdr3_aa: CASRTGIYEQYF
cdr3_nt: TGTGCCAGCAGGACAGGGATCTACGAGCAGTACTTC

clone_size: once
v_call: TRBV11-1
d_call: TRBD2
j_call: TRBJ2-3
cdr3_length: 18
cdr3_aa: CASSLSTSGGARADTQYF
cdr3_nt: TGTGCCAGCAGCTTATCTACTAGCGGGGGGGCCAGGGCAGATACGCAGTATTTT

clone_size: NA
v_call: TRBV28
d_call: NA
j_call: TRBJ2-1
cdr3_length: 13
cdr3_aa: CASILGGAGEQFF
cdr3_nt: TGTGCCAGCATCCTGGGGGGTGCCGGTGAGCAGTTCTTC

clone_size: NA
v_call: TRBV2
d_call: NA
j_call: TRBJ1-2
cdr3_length: 15
cdr3_aa: CASRGPTSSNYGYTF
cdr3_nt: TGTGCCAGCAGGGGCCCTACATCATCTAACTATGGCTACACCTTC

clone_size: NA
v_call: TRBV10-3
d_call: NA
j_call: TRBJ1-1
cdr3_length: 15
cdr3_aa: CAISDWGGANTEAFF
cdr3_nt: TGTGCCATCAGTGATTGGGGGGGGGCTAACACTGAAGCTTTCTTT

clone_size: NA
v_call: TRBV9
d_call: NA
j_call: TRBJ1-1
cdr3_length: 15
cdr3_aa: CASSTTSTAYTEAFF
cdr3_nt: TGTGCCAGCAGCACCACCTCGACAGCTTACACTGAAGCTTTCTTT

clone_size: NA
v_call: TRBV9
d_call: TRBD1
j_call: TRBJ1-1
cdr3_length: 14
cdr3_aa: CASSPTGGKTEAFF
cdr3_nt: TGTGCCAGCAGCCCCACAGGGGGCAAGACTGAAGCTTTCTTT

clone_size: NA
v_call: TRBV15
d_call: NA
j_call: TRBJ1-4
cdr3_length: 17
cdr3_aa: CATSRDGLTRRAEKLFF
cdr3_nt: TGTGCCACCAGCAGAGATGGCCTCACAAGGCGGGCTGAAAAACTGTTTTTT

clone_size: NA
v_call: TRBV6-6
d_call: NA
j_call: TRBJ1-6
cdr3_length: 14
cdr3_aa: CASSYRTGGPPLHF
cdr3_nt: TGTGCCAGCAGTTACAGGACGGGAGGTCCACCCCTCCACTTT

clone_size: NA
v_call: TRBV30
d_call: NA
j_call: TRBJ1-4
cdr3_length: 14
cdr3_aa: CAWSTQDFDEKLFF
cdr3_nt: TGTGCCTGGAGTACTCAGGACTTTGACGAAAAACTGTTTTTT

clone_size: NA
v_call: TRBV18
d_call: NA
j_call: TRBJ1-1
cdr3_length: 13
cdr3_aa: CASSSGQDTEAFF
cdr3_nt: TGTGCCAGCTCGTCGGGACAAGACACTGAAGCTTTCTTT

clone_size: NA
v_call: TRBV7-9
d_call: NA
j_call: TRBJ1-1
cdr3_length: 12
cdr3_aa: CASSSQATQAFF
cdr3_nt: TGTGCCAGCAGCTCACAGGCCACGCAAGCTTTCTTT

clone_size: NA
v_call: TRBV29-1
d_call: TRBD1
j_call: TRBJ2-3
cdr3_length: 15
cdr3_aa: CSVLPHRDRADTQYF
cdr3_nt: TGCAGCGTCCTCCCCCATAGGGACAGGGCAGATACGCAGTATTTT

clone_size: NA
v_call: TRBV23-1
d_call: TRBD1
j_call: TRBJ1-4
cdr3_length: 17
cdr3_aa: CASSQPPRTGGNEKLFF
cdr3_nt: TGCGCCAGCAGTCAACCCCCTCGGACAGGGGGGAATGAAAAACTGTTTTTT

clone_size: NA
v_call: TRBV5-6
d_call: NA
j_call: TRBJ1-2
cdr3_length: 15
cdr3_aa: CASNPGGGFDYGYTF
cdr3_nt: TGTGCCAGCAACCCCGGGGGGGGCTTTGACTATGGCTACACCTTC

clone_size: NA
v_call: TRBV4-2
d_call: NA
j_call: TRBJ1-6
cdr3_length: 15
cdr3_aa: CASSQDRGLDSPLHF
cdr3_nt: TGTGCCAGCAGCCAAGACAGGGGCCTGGATTCACCCCTCCACTTT

clone_size: NA
v_call: TRBV28
d_call: NA
j_call: TRBJ1-5
cdr3_length: 13
cdr3_aa: CASRSTGNQPQHF
cdr3_nt: TGTGCCAGCAGGTCGACAGGCAATCAGCCCCAGCATTTT

clone_size: many
v_call: TRBV10-3
d_call: TRBD1
j_call: TRBJ2-1
cdr3_length: 15
cdr3_aa: CAISGSGTEGGEQFF
cdr3_nt: TGTGCCATCAGTGGTTCCGGGACAGAGGGTGGTGAGCAGTTCTTC

clone_size: NA
v_call: TRBV7-9
d_call: NA
j_call: TRBJ1-2
cdr3_length: 12
cdr3_aa: CASSLTGYGYTF
cdr3_nt: TGTGCCAGCAGCTTAACGGGCTATGGCTACACCTTC

clone_size: NA
v_call: TRBV9
d_call: NA
j_call: TRBJ1-2
cdr3_length: 12
cdr3_aa: CASSVLRGGYTF
cdr3_nt: TGTGCCAGCAGCGTGCTCAGGGGCGGCTACACCTTC

clone_size: NA
v_call: TRBV7-9
d_call: NA
j_call: TRBJ2-7
cdr3_length: 15
cdr3_aa: CASSQRDKVGYEQYF
cdr3_nt: TGTGCCAGCAGCCAACGGGACAAGGTCGGCTACGAGCAGTACTTC

clone_size: NA
v_call: TRBV4-2
d_call: NA
j_call: TRBJ1-2
cdr3_length: 14
cdr3_aa: CASSQSSNNYGYTF
cdr3_nt: TGTGCCAGCAGCCAATCGAGTAACAACTATGGCTACACCTTC

clone_size: NA
v_call: TRBV25-1
d_call: NA
j_call: TRBJ2-7
cdr3_length: 14
cdr3_aa: CASSEWAETREQYF
cdr3_nt: TGTGCCAGCAGTGAATGGGCCGAGACGCGAGAGCAGTACTTC

clone_size: NA
v_call: TRBV7-9
d_call: NA
j_call: TRBJ1-1
cdr3_length: 13
cdr3_aa: CASSWGVSTEAFF
cdr3_nt: TGTGCCAGCAGCTGGGGGGTTTCCACTGAAGCTTTCTTT

clone_size: NA
v_call: TRBV19
d_call: NA
j_call: TRBJ1-2
cdr3_length: 14
cdr3_aa: CASSIDRQNYGYTF
cdr3_nt: TGTGCCAGTAGTATAGACCGACAGAACTATGGCTACACCTTC

clone_size: NA
v_call: TRBV7-9
d_call: NA
j_call: TRBJ2-7
cdr3_length: 15
cdr3_aa: CAIHSGGQSSYEQYF
cdr3_nt: TGTGCCATCCACTCCGGCGGACAGAGCTCCTACGAGCAGTACTTC

clone_size: NA
v_call: TRBV15
d_call: NA
j_call: TRBJ1-5
cdr3_length: 13
cdr3_aa: CATSRDQGTTQHF
cdr3_nt: TGTGCCACCAGCAGAGACCAGGGGACGACCCAGCATTTT

clone_size: NA
v_call: TRBV19
d_call: TRBD1
j_call: TRBJ1-1
cdr3_length: 14
cdr3_aa: CASTRPGGNTEAFF
cdr3_nt: TGTGCCAGTACCCGACCAGGGGGCAACACTGAAGCTTTCTTT

clone_size: few
v_call: TRBV11-3
d_call: NA
j_call: TRBJ2-7
cdr3_length: 13
cdr3_aa: CASSTSGSYEQYF
cdr3_nt: TGTGCCAGCAGCACCTCGGGGAGCTACGAGCAGTACTTC

clone_size: NA
v_call: TRBV28
d_call: NA
j_call: TRBJ1-2
cdr3_length: 14
cdr3_aa: CASIGGALAYGYTF
cdr3_nt: TGTGCCAGCATAGGGGGGGCCCTAGCCTATGGCTACACCTTC

clone_size: NA
v_call: TRBV4-1
d_call: NA
j_call: TRBJ1-2
cdr3_length: 14
cdr3_aa: CASSPSPGAAGYTF
cdr3_nt: TGCGCCAGCAGCCCCTCCCCAGGGGCGGCTGGCTACACCTTC

clone_size: NA
v_call: TRBV10-3
d_call: TRBD2
j_call: TRBJ2-5
cdr3_length: 17
cdr3_aa: CAISAGLAGGKEETQYF
cdr3_nt: TGTGCCATCAGTGCGGGACTAGCGGGGGGGAAGGAAGAGACCCAGTACTTC

clone_size: NA
v_call: TRBV18
d_call: NA
j_call: TRBJ1-1
cdr3_length: 13
cdr3_aa: CASSPHSDTEAFF
cdr3_nt: TGTGCCAGCTCACCACACAGTGACACTGAAGCTTTCTTT

clone_size: NA
v_call: TRBV4-1
d_call: NA
j_call: TRBJ2-1
cdr3_length: 16
cdr3_aa: CASGRTGATSAGEQFF
cdr3_nt: TGCGCCAGCGGCCGAACAGGGGCGACCTCGGCGGGAGAGCAGTTCTTC

clone_size: NA
v_call: TRBV15
d_call: TRBD1
j_call: TRBJ2-3
cdr3_length: 15
cdr3_aa: CATSTNRGSTDTQYF
cdr3_nt: TGTGCCACCAGCACCAACAGGGGCAGCACAGATACGCAGTATTTT

clone_size: once
v_call: TRBV7-2
d_call: NA
j_call: TRBJ2-3
cdr3_length: 12
cdr3_aa: CASSGGTDTQYF
cdr3_nt: TGTGCCAGCAGCGGGGGGACAGATACGCAGTATTTT

clone_size: NA
v_call: TRBV6-5
d_call: NA
j_call: TRBJ1-1
cdr3_length: 14
cdr3_aa: CASSYVVGGTEAFF
cdr3_nt: TGTGCCAGCAGTTACGTTGTGGGAGGCACTGAAGCTTTCTTT

clone_size: NA
v_call: TRBV19
d_call: TRBD1
j_call: TRBJ2-7
cdr3_length: 13
cdr3_aa: CASSTDRNYEQYF
cdr3_nt: TGTGCCAGTAGTACGGACAGGAACTACGAGCAGTACTTC

clone_size: once
v_call: TRBV6-5
d_call: TRBD1
j_call: TRBJ2-2
cdr3_length: 14
cdr3_aa: CASRRQGAAGELFF
cdr3_nt: TGTGCCAGCAGGCGACAGGGGGCCGCCGGGGAGCTGTTTTTT

clone_size: NA
v_call: TRBV14
d_call: NA
j_call: TRBJ1-6
cdr3_length: 14
cdr3_aa: CASSQASRASPLHF
cdr3_nt: TGTGCCAGCAGCCAAGCCTCCAGGGCTTCACCCCTCCACTTT

clone_size: NA
v_call: TRBV14
d_call: TRBD1
j_call: TRBJ1-2
cdr3_length: 14
cdr3_aa: CASSLQGGSYGYTF
cdr3_nt: TGTGCCAGCAGCCTTCAGGGGGGATCCTATGGCTACACCTTC

clone_size: NA
v_call: TRBV5-5
d_call: NA
j_call: TRBJ1-2
cdr3_length: 12
cdr3_aa: CASSLDFYGYTF
cdr3_nt: TGTGCCAGCAGCTTGGACTTCTATGGCTACACCTTC

clone_size: NA
v_call: TRBV6-6
d_call: NA
j_call: TRBJ2-7
cdr3_length: 14
cdr3_aa: CASSYDLWRAEQYF
cdr3_nt: TGTGCCAGCAGTTACGACCTTTGGAGGGCCGAGCAGTACTTC

clone_size: NA
v_call: TRBV7-9
d_call: TRBD2
j_call: TRBJ2-7
cdr3_length: 14
cdr3_aa: CASSGTSGGQGQYF
cdr3_nt: TGTGCCAGCAGCGGCACTAGCGGGGGGCAGGGGCAGTACTTC